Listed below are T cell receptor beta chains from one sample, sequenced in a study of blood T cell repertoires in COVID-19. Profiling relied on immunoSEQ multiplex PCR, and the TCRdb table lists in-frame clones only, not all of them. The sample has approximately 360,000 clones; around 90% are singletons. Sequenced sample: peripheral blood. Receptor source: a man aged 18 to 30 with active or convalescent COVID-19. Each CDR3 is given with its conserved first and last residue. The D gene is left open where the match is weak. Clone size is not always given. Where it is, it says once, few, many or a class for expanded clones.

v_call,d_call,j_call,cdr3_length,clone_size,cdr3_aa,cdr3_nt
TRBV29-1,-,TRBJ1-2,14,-,CSVEGTQGGWGYTF,TGCAGCGTTGAAGGGACCCAGGGAGGATGGGGCTACACCTTC
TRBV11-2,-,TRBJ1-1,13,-,CASSYAEGTEAFF,TGTGCCAGCAGCTACGCTGAGGGTACTGAAGCTTTCTTT
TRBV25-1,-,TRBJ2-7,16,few,CASSESRVPLRNEQYF,TGTGCCAGCAGTGAATCCAGGGTGCCCCTTCGGAACGAGCAGTACTTC
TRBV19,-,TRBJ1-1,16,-,CASRTNGADLNTEAFF,TGTGCCAGTAGAACGAATGGGGCAGACTTGAACACTGAAGCTTTCTTT
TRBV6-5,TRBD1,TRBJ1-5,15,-,CASSQDRGHGQPQHF,TGTGCCAGCAGCCAAGACAGGGGGCATGGTCAGCCCCAGCATTTT
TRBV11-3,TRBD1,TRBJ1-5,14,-,CATLTGLEDQPQHF,TGTGCCACCCTGACAGGGCTCGAAGATCAGCCCCAGCATTTT
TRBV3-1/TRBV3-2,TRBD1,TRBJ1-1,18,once,CASSQDLGGQGYYTEAFF,TGTGCCAGCAGCCAAGATCTCGGTGGACAGGGATATTACACTGAAGCTTTCTTT
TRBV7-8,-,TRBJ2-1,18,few,CASSLVYPDGGYHNEQFF,TGTGCCAGCAGCTTAGTATATCCGGACGGAGGATACCACAATGAGCAGTTCTTC
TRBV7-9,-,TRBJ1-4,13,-,CASIRQNNEKLFF,TGTGCCAGCATCCGACAGAATAATGAAAAACTGTTTTTT
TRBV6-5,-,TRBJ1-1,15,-,CASSYHRALNTEAFF,TGTGCCAGCAGTTACCACAGGGCCTTGAACACTGAAGCTTTCTTT
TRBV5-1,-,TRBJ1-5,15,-,CASSLAPDSNQPQHF,TGCGCCAGCAGCTTGGCCCCAGATAGCAATCAGCCCCAGCATTTT
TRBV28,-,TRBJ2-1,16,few,CASSRPRERSYNEQFF,TGTGCCAGCAGCCGACCCCGGGAGAGGAGTTACAATGAGCAGTTCTTC
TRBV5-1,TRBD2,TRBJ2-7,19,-,CASSRTTSGRDGGSYEQYF,TGCGCCAGCAGCCGGACGACTAGCGGGAGGGACGGGGGCTCCTACGAGCAGTACTTC
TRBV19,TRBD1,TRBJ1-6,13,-,CASGDRGNSPLHF,TGTGCCAGCGGGGACAGGGGTAATTCACCCCTCCACTTT
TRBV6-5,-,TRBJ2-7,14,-,CASSFADSRYEQYF,TGTGCCAGCAGTTTCGCGGACAGTCGATACGAGCAGTACTTC
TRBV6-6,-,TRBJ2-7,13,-,CASSPVGGFQQYF,TGTGCCAGCAGCCCCGTTGGAGGGTTCCAGCAGTACTTC
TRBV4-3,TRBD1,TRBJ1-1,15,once,CASSGRTGMNTEAFF,TGCGCCAGCAGCGGACGGACAGGGATGAACACTGAAGCTTTCTTT
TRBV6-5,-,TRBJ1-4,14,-,CASTTATTNEKLFF,TGTGCCAGCACGACAGCTACAACTAATGAAAAACTGTTTTTT
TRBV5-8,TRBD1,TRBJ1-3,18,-,CASRLAAGGRRSGNTIYF,TGTGCCAGCAGGTTAGCGGCAGGGGGACGCCGCTCTGGAAACACCATATATTTT
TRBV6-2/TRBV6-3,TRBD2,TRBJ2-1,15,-,CASSETSGGVNEQFF,TGTGCCAGCAGTGAGACTAGCGGGGGCGTAAATGAGCAGTTCTTC
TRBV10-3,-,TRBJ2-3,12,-,CAIRGSTDTQYF,TGTGCCATCAGGGGCAGCACAGATACGCAGTATTTT
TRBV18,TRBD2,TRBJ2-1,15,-,CASSPVLAGVYEQFF,TGTGCCAGCTCACCAGTACTAGCGGGAGTGTATGAGCAGTTCTTC
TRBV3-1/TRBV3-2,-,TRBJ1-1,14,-,CASSQDGGNTEAFF,TGTGCCAGCAGCCAAGATGGAGGGAACACTGAAGCTTTCTTT
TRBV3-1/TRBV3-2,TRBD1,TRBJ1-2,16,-,CASSRRQGGSDYGYTF,TGTGCCAGCAGCCGCCGACAGGGGGGTTCGGACTATGGCTACACCTTC
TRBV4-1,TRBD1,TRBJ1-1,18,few,CASSPVGTGGPMNTEAFF,TGCGCCAGCAGCCCGGTCGGGACAGGGGGCCCAATGAACACTGAAGCTTTCTTT
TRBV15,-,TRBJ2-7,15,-,CATSRGPGIRDEQYF,TGTGCCACCAGCAGAGGTCCGGGGATAAGGGACGAGCAGTACTTC
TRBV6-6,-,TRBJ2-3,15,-,CASSYWGPSTDTQYF,TGTGCCAGCAGTTACTGGGGGCCGAGCACAGATACGCAGTATTTT
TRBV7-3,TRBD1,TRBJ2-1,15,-,CASSYDRGSYNEQFF,TGTGCCAGCAGCTACGACAGGGGGTCCTACAATGAGCAGTTCTTC
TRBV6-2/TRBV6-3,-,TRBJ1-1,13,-,CASSYPAGTEAFF,TGTGCCAGCAGTTACCCGGCGGGGACTGAAGCTTTCTTT
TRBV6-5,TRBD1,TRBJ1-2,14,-,CASSRQGTNYGYTF,TGTGCCAGCAGCAGACAGGGCACAAACTATGGCTACACCTTC
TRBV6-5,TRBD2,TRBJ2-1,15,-,CASSYSASGMFEQFF,TGTGCCAGCAGTTACTCAGCTAGCGGGATGTTTGAGCAGTTCTTC
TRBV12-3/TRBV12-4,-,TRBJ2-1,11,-,CASSFVNEQFF,TGTGCCAGCAGTTTCGTTAATGAGCAGTTCTTC
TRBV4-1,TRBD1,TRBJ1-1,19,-,CASSQGLRDRGKPNTEAFF,TGCGCCAGCAGCCAAGGGCTCCGGGACAGGGGAAAACCGAACACTGAAGCTTTCTTT
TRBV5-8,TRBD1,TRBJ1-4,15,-,CASSYTTGVGEKLFF,TGTGCCAGCAGCTATACCACAGGGGTTGGGGAAAAACTGTTTTTT
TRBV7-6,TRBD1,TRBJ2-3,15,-,CASSRRTGDTDTQYF,TGTGCCAGCAGCCGCCGGACAGGGGACACAGATACGCAGTATTTT
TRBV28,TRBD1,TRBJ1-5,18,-,CASTETGTGAYSNQPQHF,TGTGCCAGCACTGAAACCGGGACAGGAGCTTATAGCAATCAGCCCCAGCATTTT
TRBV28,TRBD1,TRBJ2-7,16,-,CASRLGGTGLPYEQYF,TGTGCCAGCAGGTTGGGCGGGACAGGGCTTCCCTACGAGCAGTACTTC
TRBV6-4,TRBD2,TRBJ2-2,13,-,CARGGVNTGELFF,TGTGCCCGGGGGGGCGTTAACACCGGGGAGCTGTTTTTT
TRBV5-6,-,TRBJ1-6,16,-,CASSLKSWGQNSPLHF,TGTGCCAGCAGCTTGAAGTCCTGGGGGCAAAATTCACCCCTCCACTTT
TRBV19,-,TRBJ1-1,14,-,CASSPASGNTEAFF,TGTGCCAGTAGTCCGGCTTCAGGGAACACTGAAGCTTTCTTT
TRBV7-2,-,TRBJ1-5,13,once,CASSLRGNQPQHF,TGTGCCAGCAGCTTAAGGGGAAATCAGCCCCAGCATTTT
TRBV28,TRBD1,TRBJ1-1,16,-,CASKIKDRVLRTEAFF,TGTGCCAGCAAAATCAAGGACAGGGTATTAAGGACTGAAGCTTTCTTT
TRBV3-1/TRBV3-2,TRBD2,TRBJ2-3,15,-,CASSPMRGSTDTQYF,TGTGCCAGCAGCCCTATGCGGGGGAGCACAGATACGCAGTATTTT
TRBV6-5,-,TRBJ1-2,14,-,CASSKTQGGSGYTF,TGTGCCAGCAGTAAAACACAGGGAGGGAGTGGCTACACCTTC
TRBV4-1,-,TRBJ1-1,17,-,CASSPIIGTRSNTEAFF,TGCGCCAGCAGCCCGATAATCGGGACTCGGTCGAACACTGAAGCTTTCTTT
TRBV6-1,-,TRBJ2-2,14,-,CASTPAPGTGELFF,TGTGCCAGCACTCCCGCGCCGGGGACCGGGGAGCTGTTTTTT
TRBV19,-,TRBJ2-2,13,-,CASMRGGAGELFF,TGTGCCAGTATGCGGGGTGGGGCCGGGGAGCTGTTTTTT
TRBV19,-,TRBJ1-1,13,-,CASRPGGNTEAFF,TGTGCCAGCAGACCGGGGGGGAACACTGAAGCTTTCTTT
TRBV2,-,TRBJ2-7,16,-,CASSPAGPRNAYEQYF,TGTGCCAGCAGTCCAGCAGGGCCAAGAAATGCCTACGAGCAGTACTTC
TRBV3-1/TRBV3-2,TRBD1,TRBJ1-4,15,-,CASSSSGGPNEKLFF,TGTGCCAGCAGCTCGTCAGGGGGCCCTAATGAAAAACTGTTTTTT
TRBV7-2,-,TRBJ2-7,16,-,CASSLIGAGEYYEQYF,TGTGCCAGCAGCTTAATAGGAGCAGGGGAATACTACGAGCAGTACTTC
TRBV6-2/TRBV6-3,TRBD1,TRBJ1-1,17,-,CASSNRDRNILNTEAFF,TGTGCCAGCAGCAACCGGGACAGAAATATATTAAACACTGAAGCTTTCTTT